This T cell receptor beta chain was sequenced for a study of cytomegalovirus exposure and HLA in healthy donors. Study outcomes and limitations: Researchers counted around 180 TCR beta chains as cytomegalovirus-associated. Per a prior analysis, the majority of TCR beta V segments were productive roughly 90% or roughly 30% of the time. A later analysis linked a missense variant in DCLRE1C to the trimming of TCR beta V and J genes. HLA restriction was apparent for most CMV-associated TCR beta chains in a later analysis.

This clone is a singleton in its sample. Its matching antigen is unknown. PCR primers comprised 60 Vbeta and 13 Jbeta primers. TCRdb's copy holds only in-frame clones and misses some; the assay was immunoSEQ multiplex PCR. The table records some 210,000 clones, around 87% of them present only once. The CDR3 consists of 17 residues. The ends were cut back, 4 bases at V and 4 bases at J, with 23 bases in the middle. CDR1 is SGDLS, CDR2 YYNGEE, per germline. Specimen: PBMCs. This TCR came from a young man in good health and CMV-seronegative. The chain couples TRBV9 to TRBJ2-5, with D maybe TRBD2 (5 bases). CDR3 amino acids: CASSSPRTRGFGETQYF. CDR3 DNA: TGTGCCAGCAGCTCGCCACGTACTCGGGGTTTTGGAGAGACCCAGTACTTC.